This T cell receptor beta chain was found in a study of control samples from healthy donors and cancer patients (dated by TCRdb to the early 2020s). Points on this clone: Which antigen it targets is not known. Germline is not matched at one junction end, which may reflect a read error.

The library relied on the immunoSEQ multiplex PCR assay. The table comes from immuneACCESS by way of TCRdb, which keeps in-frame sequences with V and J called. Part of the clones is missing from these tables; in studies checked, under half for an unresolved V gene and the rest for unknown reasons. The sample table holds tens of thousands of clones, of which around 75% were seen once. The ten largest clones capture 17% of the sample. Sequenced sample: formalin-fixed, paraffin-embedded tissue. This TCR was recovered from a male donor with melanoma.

The bases read TGCGCCAGCAGCTTGGGAAGCGGGACGGTCAATAAGCAGTTCTTC. Its amino acids are CASSLGSGTVNKQFF. The chain couples TRBV5-1 to TRBJ2-1; 7 junctional bases match TRBD2. The CDR3 runs 15 residues from the cysteine to the phenylalanine. The DNA shown is the 45-base CDR3, in frame from base 1. The germline V gene specifies SGHRS as CDR1 and YFSETQ as CDR2.